The rows below give T cell receptor beta chains drawn from one sample of a study of T cell repertoires in cytomegalovirus infection. In TCRdb, the reads were re-called with MiXCR into one record per CDR3 protein. The sample lists about 530,000 distinct CDR3 sequences, about a quarter occurring once. Sequenced: PBMCs. These receptors were taken from a human donor in good health (CMV status not recorded). Some clones in this sample may be carry-over from other donors' samples. Both conserved end residues are part of each CDR3. The order of the fields is V gene, D gene, clone size, J gene, CDR3 protein, CDR3 DNA. The D gene is left open where the match is weak. Not all rows give a size; the values are once, few, many and, for expanded clones, a class.

>TRBV7-9|-|-|TRBJ1-2
CASILVVGSNYGYTF
TGTGCCAGCATCTTAGTGGTGGGTTCCAACTATGGCTACACCTTC
>TRBV5-3|TRBD1|-|TRBJ1-6
CASSGDRAFSPLHF
TGTGCCAGCAGCGGAGACAGGGCGTTTTCACCCCTCCACTTT
>TRBV7-2|-|many|TRBJ2-7
CASSLSGQQLTEQYF
TGTGCCAGCAGCTTAAGCGGCCAGCAGCTTACGGAGCAGTACTTC
>TRBV18|-|-|TRBJ1-5
CASSTSPSNQPQHF
TGTGCCAGCTCCACGTCGCCCAGCAATCAGCCCCAGCATTTT
>TRBV27|TRBD2|-|TRBJ2-1
CASSLLAGGTFGGYNEQFF
TGTGCCAGCAGTTTACTAGCGGGAGGTACATTCGGGGGCTACAATGAGCAGTTCTTC
>TRBV20-1|TRBD1|-|TRBJ2-7
CSASNPGQGDEQYF
TGCAGTGCTAGTAATCCGGGACAGGGGGACGAGCAGTACTTC
>TRBV19|TRBD1|-|TRBJ2-3
CASSVSRGSTQYF
TGTGCCAGTAGTGTGAGCAGGGGGTCTACGCAGTATTTT
>TRBV7-9|-|-|TRBJ1-6
CASSRSGSPLHF
TGTGCCAGCAGCCGATCAGGGTCACCCCTCCACTTT
>TRBV7-3|TRBD2|many|TRBJ2-5
CASSVSSGKETQYF
TGTGCCAGCAGCGTATCTAGCGGGAAAGAGACCCAGTACTTC
>TRBV27|TRBD1|-|TRBJ2-7
CASSSPGTGFYEQYF
TGTGCCAGCAGTTCCCCCGGGACAGGCTTCTACGAGCAGTACTTC
>TRBV7-7|TRBD2|many|TRBJ2-1
CASSLRPPGLAGGGGSNEQFF
TGTGCTAGCAGCTTAAGGCCACCGGGACTAGCGGGAGGCGGGGGCAGCAATGAGCAGTTCTTC
>TRBV6-1|-|few|TRBJ2-1
CASTPRDEQFF
TGTGCCAGCACCCCAAGGGATGAGCAGTTCTTC
>TRBV19|-|-|TRBJ2-5
CARKGDIQETQYF
TGTGCCAGAAAGGGGGATATACAAGAGACCCAGTACTTC
>TRBV4-3|-|few|TRBJ1-1
CASSHDTDMNTEAFF
TGCGCCAGCAGCCATGATACCGACATGAACACTGAAGCTTTCTTT
>TRBV12-3/TRBV12-4|TRBD1|many|TRBJ1-2
CASSLTGANYGYTF
TGTGCCAGCAGTTTAACAGGGGCTAACTATGGCTACACCTTC
>TRBV11-2|TRBD1|-|TRBJ2-5
CASSRPQGGTQYF
TGTGCCAGCAGCCGACCACAGGGGGGCACCCAGTACTTC
>TRBV6-5|TRBD2|-|TRBJ2-3
CASSAVGRAFSADTQYF
TGTGCCAGCAGTGCTGTCGGGAGGGCCTTCTCCGCGGATACGCAGTATTTT
>TRBV9|-|few|TRBJ2-5
CASSVSPAETQYF
TGTGCCAGCAGCGTAAGTCCAGCCGAGACCCAGTACTTC
>TRBV15|-|few|TRBJ2-1
CATSRPLGIYNEQFF
TGTGCCACCAGCAGACCCCTAGGTATATACAATGAGCAGTTCTTC